The T cell receptor (beta chain) under discussion was sequenced for a study of regulatory T cells in long-lasting Graves disease. General study points: Persistent Graves' patients showed a TCR diversity that was lower than that of newly diagnosed ones.

Sample time point: newly diagnosed GD, antithyroid drugs for less than 3 months. PBMC-derived RNA was used for the TCR library. Assembly of TCR beta libraries relied on iRepertoire HTBI primers together with Arm-PCR of CDR3 regions. TCRdb re-analysed the multiplex PCR reads in MiXCR, keeping a single row per CDR3 protein. The table includes approximately 560,000 distinct CDR3 sequences, 15% to 20% detected once. Worth noting for this clonotype: Its antigen is currently unknown.

The same sample was also studied in work on T cells in Graves' hyperthyroidism and ophthalmopathy. That report notes: The HTBI primer set served for first-round RT-PCR of the TCR CDR3. Stable hyperthyroidism and ophthalmopathy were separated using 13 V-J signatures.

Here the sequenced sample was peripheral blood mononuclear cells (PBMCs), taken at new diagnosis, from a patient treated with antithyroid drugs. This receptor was taken from a man between 18 and 35 years old with Graves disease.

In DNA, the CDR3 is TGTGCCAGCAGTTTAGGGGCTGCCCGGGCCCAAATGCAGTTCTTC. Translation: CASSLGAARAQMQFF. The chain combines TRBV27 with TRBJ2-1, with a weak D call TRBD1 (5 bases). Deletions cut 2 bases from V and 12 bases from J, with 20 bases between. The CDR3 loop spans 15 amino acids. Germline values: CDR1 MNHEY, CDR2 SMNVEV (reference sequence).